Below are 27 T cell receptor beta chains sequenced from a single sample in a study of blood T cells in healthy people across ages. Primed by a sample-barcoded 5' primer and a J-beta primer mix, a second PCR proceeded for 7 to 11 cycles. TCRdb re-derived calls from the 5' RACE reads in MiXCR, one entry per CDR3 protein. The sample consists of 1.6 million or so distinct CDR3 sequences, around 36% of them appearing once. Source material: blood. Receptors were obtained from a woman younger than 45 in good health.

This clonotype was counted between two and nine times. The chain joins TRBV3-1 to TRBJ1-2, with a weak D call TRBD1 (6 bases). V was clipped by 1 base and J by 4 bases, with 25 bases between them. Germline CDR1 reads LGHDT; CDR2 reads YNNKEL (reference sequence). The CDR3 extends over 19 amino acids. CDR3 loop: CASSQGSGAVKTKGYGYTF. CDR3 nucleotide sequence: TGTGCCAGCAGCCAAGGGTCAGGGGCGGTGAAGACTAAAGGCTATGGCTACACCTTC.

The rearrangement links TRBV27 to TRBJ1-6, with 10 bases aligning to TRBD1. Germline V gene data show CDR1 as MNHEY and CDR2 as SMNVEV (reference sequence). CDR3 size: 16 residues. The trim removed 2 bases at V and 7 bases at J, leaving 5 bases unmatched. This CDR3 is CASSLPMGQGNSPLHF. CDR3 DNA: TGTGCCAGCAGTTTACCTATGGGACAGGGGAATTCACCCCTCCACTTT.

This clonotype was counted a few times. The chain is built from TRBV10-3 and TRBJ1-1; D perhaps matches TRBD1 (5 bases). The V gene's germline CDR1 is ENHRY and CDR2 SYGVKD. The CDR3 has 13 amino acids. The CDR3 DNA sequence: TGTGCGGCCGGTGCAGGGTTGAACACTGAAGCTTTCTTT. The encoded protein is CAAGAGLNTEAFF.

The chain carries TRBV12-3 or TRBV12-4 and TRBJ2-1; 11 nucleotides match TRBD2. The CDR3 consists of 16 residues. Unmatched junction bases numbered 1, after V lost 3 bases and J lost 0 bases. The CDR3 here is CASSLGLADSYNEQFF. The CDR3, as DNA: TGTGCCAGCAGTTTGGGACTAGCGGACTCCTACAATGAGCAGTTCTTC.

V and J are TRBV19 and TRBJ2-1, with D possibly TRBD1 on 5 matching bases. The V end lost 10 bases, the J end lost 7 bases, and 17 bases lay between the germline ends. Germline assignment: CDR1 LNHDA and CDR2 SQIVND (reference sequence). The CDR3 covers 13 residues. CDR3 sequence reads: CATSPGPINEQFF. CDR3 nucleotides: TGTGCCACCTCCCCAGGGCCGATAAATGAGCAGTTCTTC.

The table lists this clonotype with a few counts. The V gene is TRBV15, the J gene TRBJ1-4; D is unresolved. The germline V gene encodes CDR1 LNHNV and CDR2 YYDKDF (reference sequence). V was pared by 0 bases and J by 10 bases, with 15 bases between. The CDR3 has 15 amino acids. In nucleotides, the CDR3 is TGTGCCACCAGCAGAGATGGCCAGGCCTTATCAAAACTGTTTTTT. Amino acids: CATSRDGQALSKLFF. Filled out from reference TRBV15 and TRBJ1-4, the complete variable domain reads DAMVIQNPRYQVTQFGKPVTLSCSQTLNHNVMYWYQQKSSQAPKLLFHYYDKDFNNEADTPDNFQSRRPNTSFCFLDIRSPGLGDTAMYLCATSRDGQALSKLFFGSGTQLSVL.

J is TRBJ2-3 and V is TRBV9; D might be TRBD2 (6 bases). Germline CDR1 SGDLS, CDR2 YYNGEE. The CDR3 covers 15 residues. The ends were cut back, 4 bases at V and 0 bases at J, with 12 bases in the middle. For the CDR3, the DNA is TGTGCCAGCAGCACCGCTAGCGTTAGCACAGATACGCAGTATTTT. Encoded protein: CASSTASVSTDTQYF. Together with reference TRBV9 and TRBJ2-3, the CDR3 gives the full variable domain: DSGVTQTPKHLITATGQRVTLRCSPRSGDLSVYWYQQSLDQGLQFLIQYYNGEERAKGNILERFSAQQFPDLHSELNLSSLELGDSALYFCASSTASVSTDTQYFGPGTRLTVL.

As DNA, the CDR3 is TGTGCCAGCAGCAACGACCGGAACACTGAAGCTTTCTTT. Amino acids: CASSNDRNTEAFF. The J gene is TRBJ1-1, the V gene TRBV2; no definite D call. V was cut by 6 bases and J by 1 base, with 9 bases left in between. The CDR3 extends over 13 amino acids. Germline loops: CDR1 SNHLY, CDR2 FYNNEI. Filled out from reference TRBV2 and TRBJ1-1, the complete variable domain reads EPEVTQTPSHQVTQMGQEVILRCVPISNHLYFYWYRQILGQKVEFLVSFYNNEISEKSEIFDDQFSVERPDGSNFTLKIRSTKLEDSAMYFCASSNDRNTEAFFGQGTRLTVV.

The chain is built from TRBV20-1 and TRBJ2-3; 11 bases map to TRBD2. The germline V gene encodes CDR1 DFQATT and CDR2 SNEGSKA (reference sequence). The CDR3 loop spans 17 amino acids. Losses at the gene ends were 6 bases for V and 0 bases for J; bases not matched to a gene: 11. In DNA, the CDR3 is TGCAGTGCGAAGAATAGCGGGGGGGCGGGTAGCACAGATACGCAGTATTTT. This codes for CSAKNSGGAGSTDTQYF.

The chain uses TRBV2 and TRBJ2-1; the match to TRBD2 covers 7 bases. This CDR3 has 14 amino acids. V shed 3 bases and J 8 bases; nucleotides not matched to a gene: 7. Germline CDR1 and CDR2: SNHLY and FYNNEI. This CDR3 is CASSDSAGDHEQFF. The CDR3 DNA follows: TGTGCCAGCAGTGATTCCGCGGGAGATCATGAGCAGTTCTTC.

This clonotype was detected only a few times. Here the CDR3 DNA reads TGTGCCAGCAGCTTAGCACAGGGGGCACTAAACGAGCAGTACTTC. Its translation is CASSLAQGALNEQYF. The rearrangement links TRBV7-3 to TRBJ2-7; 9 nucleotides align to TRBD1. Trimming removed 2 bases from V and 5 bases from J; junction bases left unmatched: 7. CDR3 length equals 15 residues. The V gene's germline CDR1 is SGHTA and CDR2 FQGTGA. Based on the CDR3 plus reference TRBV7-3 and TRBJ2-7, the full variable domain is GAGVSQTPSNKVTEKGKYVELRCDPISGHTALYWYRQSLGQGPEFLIYFQGTGAADDSGLPNDRFFAVRPEGSVSTLKIQRTERGDSAVYLCASSLAQGALNEQYFGPGTRLTVT.

As to this clonotype: A read error is likely, as this CDR3 ends without the conserved phenylalanine or tryptophan. The rearrangement joins TRBV20-1 to TRBJ2-2; D is ambiguous. Per the germline V gene, CDR1 is DFQATT and CDR2 is SNEGSKA (reference sequence). This CDR3 has 16 amino acids. The V gene lost 3 bases and the J gene lost 3 bases, with 17 bases spanning the gap. CDR3 sequence (DNA): TGCAGTGCTAGGGCCCCTCCAGTTACGGACACCGGGGAGCTGTTTGTT. Its protein product is CSARAPPVTDTGELFV.

This clonotype appeared a few times. This rearrangement joins TRBV5-1 to TRBJ1-1, with D possibly matching TRBD1 (6 bases). The CDR3 runs to 15 residues. Germline assignment: CDR1 SGHRS and CDR2 YFSETQ. With 0 bases removed from V and 3 bases from J, the gap between germline ends came to 12 bases. Written as DNA, the CDR3 is TGCGCCAGCAGCTTGGCCGGACAGCCAGACACTGAAGCTTTCTTT. Its translation: CASSLAGQPDTEAFF.

The chain couples TRBV2 to TRBJ2-5; 8 bases map to TRBD2. V lost 3 bases, J lost 6 bases, and 9 bases stayed unmatched. The CDR3 sequence is 15 residues long. The V gene's germline CDR1 is SNHLY and CDR2 FYNNEI. CDR3 region: CASSDSAGARKTQYF. The DNA of the CDR3 is TGTGCCAGCAGTGACTCAGCGGGGGCCCGGAAGACCCAGTACTTC. The full variable domain, its missing parts supplied by reference TRBV2 and TRBJ2-5, is EPEVTQTPSHQVTQMGQEVILRCVPISNHLYFYWYRQILGQKVEFLVSFYNNEISEKSEIFDDQFSVERPDGSNFTLKIRSTKLEDSAMYFCASSDSAGARKTQYFGPGTRLLVL.

This chain links TRBV6-5 with TRBJ1-2; the D gene is possibly TRBD1 (5 bases). Germline loops: CDR1 MNHEY, CDR2 SVGAGI. Trimming cost V 5 bases and J 6 bases, with 19 bases left between them. The length of the CDR3 is 15 residues. CDR3 sequence: CASSTPRGVGDGYTF. The DNA of the CDR3 is TGTGCCAGCAGTACCCCGAGAGGGGTGGGTGATGGCTACACCTTC.

The rearrangement joins TRBV24-1 to TRBJ1-5, with 8 bases lining up with TRBD1. The ends lost 3 bases at V and 0 bases at J; junction bases unmatched: 0. Germline-derived CDR1 and CDR2 are KGHDR and SFDVKD. This CDR3 is 15 amino acids long. DNA for the CDR3: TGTGCCACCAGTGATGGGACAGGTAGCAATCAGCCCCAGCATTTT. Translated, it gives CATSDGTGSNQPQHF.

The chain links TRBV20-1 to TRBJ2-3; TRBD2 agrees at 12 bases. V trimming: 5 bases; J trimming: 0 bases; junction bases outside the gene matches: 6. Germline V gives CDR1 DFQATT, CDR2 SNEGSKA (reference sequence). CDR3 size: 16 residues. The CDR3 reads CSAGGLAGTSTDTQYF. DNA of the CDR3: TGCAGTGCTGGAGGACTAGCGGGAACTAGCACAGATACGCAGTATTTT.

The table lists this clonotype with a few counts. V usage is TRBV28 and J usage is TRBJ2-7, with 8 nucleotides matching TRBD1. This CDR3 comprises 15 residues. In germline, CDR1 is MDHEN, CDR2 SYDVKM. After removal of 4 bases from V and 4 bases from J, the junction contained 9 bases not matched to a gene. The DNA for the CDR3 is TGTGCCAGCAGTTCGGGACAGGAGACGGGTTACGAGCAGTACTTC. This encodes CASSSGQETGYEQYF.

This chain connects TRBV28 to TRBJ2-5; D gene uncertain. CDR1 is MDHEN and CDR2 is SYDVKM in the germline V gene. V lost 3 bases to trimming and J lost 1 base, with 9 bases between them. The CDR3 runs 14 residues. The CDR3 bases are TGTGCCAGCAGTTTTTTAGAGACCCAAGAGACCCAGTACTTC. It encodes CASSFLETQETQYF.

In its sample, this clonotype was seen a few times. The rearrangement links TRBV4-1 to TRBJ1-1, with 8 bases identical to TRBD1. The length of the CDR3 is 16 residues. The V gene end was trimmed by 2 bases and the J gene end by 5 bases; junction bases not matched to a gene: 10. Germline CDR1 is MGHRA and CDR2 is YSYEKL. DNA of the CDR3: TGCGCCAGCAGCCAACGATCAGGGGGCTTGGGGACTGAAGCTTTCTTT. Its translation is CASSQRSGGLGTEAFF.

The chain has TRBV24-1 and TRBJ2-3; TRBD2 agrees at 7 bases. The CDR3 runs 15 residues. The germline gives CDR1 KGHDR, CDR2 SFDVKD. Losses at the gene ends were 9 bases for V and 4 bases for J; bases not matched to a gene: 12. CDR3: CATARGGSLADTQYF. The CDR3 coding sequence is TGTGCCACCGCTCGGGGCGGGAGCCTCGCAGATACGCAGTATTTT.

This sequence joins TRBV7-6 and TRBJ2-7; TRBD1 agrees at 7 bases. The CDR3 runs to 14 residues. Germline CDR1 and CDR2: SGHVS and FNYEAQ. V was clipped by 4 bases and J by 7 bases; unmatched bases: 10. The CDR3 sequence: CASSSWDSCAEQYF. CDR3 bases: TGTGCCAGCAGCTCTTGGGACAGCTGTGCGGAGCAGTACTTC. Together with reference TRBV7-6 and TRBJ2-7, the CDR3 gives the full variable domain: GAGVSQSPRYKVTKRGQDVALRCDPISGHVSLYWYRQALGQGPEFLTYFNYEAQQDKSGLPNDRFSAERPEGSISTLTIQRTEQRDSAMYRCASSSWDSCAEQYFGPGTRLTVT.

The gene calls are TRBV6-5 and TRBJ1-1; D unclear. Germline assignment: CDR1 MNHEY and CDR2 SVGAGI. V lost 2 bases, J lost 3 bases, and 7 bases lay in between. The length of the CDR3 is 13 residues. This CDR3 is CASSYNSDTEAFF. Here the CDR3 DNA reads TGTGCCAGCAGTTACAACAGCGACACTGAAGCTTTCTTT.

There are a few counts of this clonotype. This rearrangement joins TRBV20-1 to TRBJ2-5; 7 bases align to TRBD1. Germline assignment: CDR1 DFQATT and CDR2 SNEGSKA (reference sequence). The CDR3 runs 15 residues. Germline trimming cut 4 bases from V and 5 bases from J; bases unmatched to any gene: 13. The DNA for the CDR3 is TGCAGTGCTATCTCCCTGGACAGGCTAGGGGAGACCCAGTACTTC. Its protein product is CSAISLDRLGETQYF.

This clonotype was found a few times. The CDR3 sequence is CASTGLNTDTQYF. The CDR3, as DNA: TGTGCCAGCACCGGGCTTAACACAGATACGCAGTATTTT. V and J are TRBV6-1 and TRBJ2-3; D remains unclear. The V end was cut by 7 bases, the J end by 2 bases, with 10 bases between. Germline V CDR1 and CDR2: MNHNS, SASEGT. The CDR3 runs 13 residues.

This clonotype has at least ten counts. The J gene is TRBJ2-7, the V gene TRBV7-9; D is unresolved. The CDR3 is 12 amino acids. Germline-derived CDR1 and CDR2 are SEHNR and FQNEAQ (reference sequence). The V gene lost 3 bases and the J gene lost 4 bases, with 7 bases spanning the gap. The CDR3 DNA is TGTGCCAGCAGCTTTGACGGATACGAGCAGTACTTC. This translates into CASSFDGYEQYF.

V and J are TRBV20-1 and TRBJ2-3; D is unresolved. The CDR3 runs to 15 residues. Looked up from germline, CDR1 is DFQATT and CDR2 is SNEGSKA (reference sequence). V shed 0 bases and J shed 8 bases, with 18 bases lying between them. The CDR3 protein is CSAREGTRKGGTQYF. Written as DNA, the CDR3 is TGCAGTGCTAGAGAAGGAACGCGAAAGGGCGGTACGCAGTATTTT.